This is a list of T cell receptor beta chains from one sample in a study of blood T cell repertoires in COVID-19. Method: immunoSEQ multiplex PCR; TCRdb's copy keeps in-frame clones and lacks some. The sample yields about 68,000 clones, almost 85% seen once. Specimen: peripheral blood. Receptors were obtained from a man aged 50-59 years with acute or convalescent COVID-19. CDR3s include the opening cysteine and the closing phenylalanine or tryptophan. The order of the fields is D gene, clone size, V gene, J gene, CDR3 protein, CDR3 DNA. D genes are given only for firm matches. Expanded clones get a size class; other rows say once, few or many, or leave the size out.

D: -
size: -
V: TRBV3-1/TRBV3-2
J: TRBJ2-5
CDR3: CASSQGSGAETQYF
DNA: TGTGCCAGCAGCCAAGGCTCAGGGGCAGAGACCCAGTACTTC

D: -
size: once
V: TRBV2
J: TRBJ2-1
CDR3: CASRTGEGEQFF
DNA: TGTGCCAGCAGGACAGGGGAGGGTGAGCAGTTCTTC

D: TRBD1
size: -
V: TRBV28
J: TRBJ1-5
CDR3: CASSLDRDGQPQHF
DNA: TGTGCCAGCAGTCTAGACAGGGACGGTCAGCCCCAGCATTTT

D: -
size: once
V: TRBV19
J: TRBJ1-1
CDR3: CASSISSGTKAFF
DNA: TGTGCCAGTAGTATCTCCTCGGGTACTAAAGCTTTCTTT

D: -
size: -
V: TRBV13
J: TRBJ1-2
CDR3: CASSLGQWAGIGYTF
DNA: TGTGCCAGCAGCTTAGGCCAATGGGCAGGGATTGGCTACACCTTC

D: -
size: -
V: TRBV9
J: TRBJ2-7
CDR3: CASSVSGTSSYEQYF
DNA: TGTGCCAGCAGCGTATCCGGGACTTCGTCCTACGAGCAGTACTTC

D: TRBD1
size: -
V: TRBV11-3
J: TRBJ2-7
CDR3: CASSLDGTGAEQYF
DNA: TGTGCCAGCAGCTTAGATGGTACAGGGGCCGAGCAGTACTTC

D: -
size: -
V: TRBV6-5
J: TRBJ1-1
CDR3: CASSPMGAVFFF
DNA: TGTGCCAGCAGCCCCATGGGGGCGGTCTTTTTCTTT

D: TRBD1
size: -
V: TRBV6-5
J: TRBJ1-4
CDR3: CASSWTGEKLFF
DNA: TGTGCCAGCAGTTGGACAGGGGAAAAACTGTTTTTT

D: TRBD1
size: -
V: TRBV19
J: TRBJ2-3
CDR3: CASRTGLTGTQYF
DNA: TGTGCCAGTAGGACAGGGCTAACGGGTACGCAGTATTTT